Here is one T cell receptor beta chain with its context. The data belong to a study of cytomegalovirus exposure and HLA in healthy donors. There are 16 residues in the CDR3. CDR1 and CDR2 (germline): SGHDT, YYEEEE. Trimming at V came to 2 bases and at J to 3 bases, leaving 6 bases not matched to a gene. Some clones are missing from TCRdb's copy, which holds only in-frame ones; the method was immunoSEQ multiplex PCR. The sample gives about 82,000 clones, about 92% of which show up once; roughly 0.74% is in the top ten. The sequenced sample consisted of PBMCs. This receptor was taken from a man younger than 35 in good health and CMV-seronegative. V usage is TRBV5-6 and J usage is TRBJ2-1; the match to TRBD1 covers 9 bases. The CDR3 region is CASSFPGTGIYNEQFF. CDR3 sequence (DNA): TGTGCCAGCAGCTTCCCCGGGACAGGGATCTACAATGAGCAGTTCTTC. Looking up the rest from reference TRBV5-6 and TRBJ2-1 gives the full variable domain: DAGVTQSPTHLIKTRGQQVTLRCSPKSGHDTVSWYQQALGQGPQFIFQYYEEEERQRGNFPDRFSGHQFPNYSSELNVNALLLGDSALYLCASSFPGTGIYNEQFFGPGTRLTVL.